The rows below give T cell receptor beta chains drawn from one sample of a study of T cell repertoires in cytomegalovirus infection. TCRdb analysed the reads with MiXCR anew, one entry per CDR3 protein. The sample consists of just over 450,000 distinct CDR3 sequences, about 44% of them appearing once. These receptors are not linked to any known antigen. Sequencing used cultured PBMCs, obtained from culture after CMV antigen stimulation. The receptors were gathered from a human donor in good health (CMV status not recorded). Some clones in this sample may be carry-over from other donors' samples. CDR3s include the opening cysteine and the closing phenylalanine or tryptophan. The order of the fields is V gene, clone size, D gene, J gene, CDR3 protein, CDR3 DNA. D genes are given only for firm matches. A row's size may be missing; if present it is once, few, many or a size class.

v_call: TRBV7-2
clone_size: few
d_call: TRBD1
j_call: TRBJ2-7
cdr3_aa: CASSPQGGEQYF
cdr3_nt: TGTGCCAGCAGCCCACAGGGGGGCGAGCAGTACTTC

v_call: TRBV7-2
clone_size: NA
d_call: NA
j_call: TRBJ2-4
cdr3_aa: CASSPQVAKNIQYF
cdr3_nt: TGTGCCAGCAGCCCCCAGGTAGCCAAAAACATTCAGTACTTC

v_call: TRBV7-6
clone_size: NA
d_call: TRBD1
j_call: TRBJ1-6
cdr3_aa: CASTNTGGVYNSPLHF
cdr3_nt: TGTGCCAGCACAAACACAGGGGGCGTTTATAATTCACCCCTCCACTTT

v_call: TRBV12-5
clone_size: NA
d_call: NA
j_call: TRBJ2-1
cdr3_aa: CASGGELSENYNEQFF
cdr3_nt: TGTGCTAGTGGGGGGGAACTGTCGGAGAACTACAATGAGCAGTTCTTC

v_call: TRBV6-2/TRBV6-3
clone_size: NA
d_call: NA
j_call: TRBJ2-7
cdr3_aa: CASSSPRPGTVEYF
cdr3_nt: TGTGCCAGCAGCTCCCCTCGCCCCGGGACGGTGGAGTACTTC

v_call: TRBV15
clone_size: once
d_call: NA
j_call: TRBJ2-3
cdr3_aa: CATSRGGRITDTQYF
cdr3_nt: TGTGCCACCAGCAGAGGCGGGCGGATCACAGATACGCAGTATTTT

v_call: TRBV7-6
clone_size: NA
d_call: NA
j_call: TRBJ2-6
cdr3_aa: CASRLSYLSGANVLTF
cdr3_nt: TGTGCCAGCCGATTGAGCTACCTCTCTGGGGCCAACGTCCTGACTTTC

v_call: TRBV7-6
clone_size: NA
d_call: NA
j_call: TRBJ2-7
cdr3_aa: CASSPSLREQYF
cdr3_nt: TGTGCCAGCAGCCCTAGCCTCAGAGAGCAGTACTTC

v_call: TRBV28
clone_size: NA
d_call: TRBD2
j_call: TRBJ2-5
cdr3_aa: CASSLRTSGGQETQYF
cdr3_nt: TGTGCCAGCAGTCTACGGACTAGCGGGGGCCAAGAGACCCAGTACTTC

v_call: TRBV11-2
clone_size: NA
d_call: NA
j_call: TRBJ1-4
cdr3_aa: CASSLDQWGWAANEKLFF
cdr3_nt: TGTGCCAGCAGCTTAGATCAGTGGGGCTGGGCCGCGAATGAAAAACTGTTTTTT

v_call: TRBV12-3/TRBV12-4
clone_size: NA
d_call: NA
j_call: TRBJ2-3
cdr3_aa: CASSPPGPSTDTQYF
cdr3_nt: TGTGCCAGCAGTCCCCCGGGCCCAAGCACAGATACGCAGTATTTT

v_call: TRBV4-1
clone_size: NA
d_call: TRBD1
j_call: TRBJ1-6
cdr3_aa: CASSRLEAGGDSPLHF
cdr3_nt: TGCGCCAGCAGCCGACTGGAGGCAGGGGGTGATTCACCCCTCCACTTT

v_call: TRBV6-1
clone_size: NA
d_call: NA
j_call: TRBJ2-3
cdr3_aa: CASRSFALGTDTQYF
cdr3_nt: TGTGCCAGCAGATCCTTCGCATTGGGCACAGATACGCAGTATTTT

v_call: TRBV11-2
clone_size: NA
d_call: TRBD1
j_call: TRBJ2-6
cdr3_aa: CASSNHRGPGANVLTF
cdr3_nt: TGTGCCAGCAGCAACCACAGGGGCCCTGGGGCCAACGTCCTGACTTTC

v_call: TRBV2
clone_size: NA
d_call: TRBD1
j_call: TRBJ2-4
cdr3_aa: CASSPAGTGKNIQYF
cdr3_nt: TGTGCCAGCAGCCCCGCCGGGACAGGGAAAAACATTCAGTACTTC

v_call: TRBV11-2
clone_size: NA
d_call: NA
j_call: TRBJ1-1
cdr3_aa: CASSVLEYTEAFF
cdr3_nt: TGTGCCAGCAGCGTGTTAGAATACACTGAAGCTTTCTTT

v_call: TRBV20-1
clone_size: NA
d_call: TRBD1
j_call: TRBJ2-1
cdr3_aa: CSATRRDSHSYEQFF
cdr3_nt: TGCAGTGCTACGCGCCGGGACAGTCACTCCTATGAGCAGTTCTTC

v_call: TRBV6-2/TRBV6-3
clone_size: NA
d_call: NA
j_call: TRBJ1-2
cdr3_aa: CASREGHGYNF
cdr3_nt: TGTGCCAGCCGTGAGGGACATGGCTACAACTTC

v_call: TRBV7-6
clone_size: NA
d_call: TRBD1
j_call: TRBJ2-3
cdr3_aa: CASTMGWDRGTDTQYF
cdr3_nt: TGTGCCAGCACGATGGGGTGGGACAGGGGCACAGATACGCAGTATTTT